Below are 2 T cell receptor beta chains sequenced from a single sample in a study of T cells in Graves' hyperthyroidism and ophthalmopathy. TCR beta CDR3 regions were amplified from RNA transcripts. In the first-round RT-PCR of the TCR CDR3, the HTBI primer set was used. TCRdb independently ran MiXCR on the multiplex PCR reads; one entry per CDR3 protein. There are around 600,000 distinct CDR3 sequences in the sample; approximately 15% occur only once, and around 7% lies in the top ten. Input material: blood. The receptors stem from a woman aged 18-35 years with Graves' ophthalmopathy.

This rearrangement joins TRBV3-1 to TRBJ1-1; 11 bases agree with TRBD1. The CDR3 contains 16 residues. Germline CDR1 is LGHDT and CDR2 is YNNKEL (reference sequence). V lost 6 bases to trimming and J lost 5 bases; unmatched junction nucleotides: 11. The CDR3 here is CASRLTGQGARTEAFF. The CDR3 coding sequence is TGTGCCAGCAGACTAACTGGACAGGGGGCGAGAACTGAAGCTTTCTTT.

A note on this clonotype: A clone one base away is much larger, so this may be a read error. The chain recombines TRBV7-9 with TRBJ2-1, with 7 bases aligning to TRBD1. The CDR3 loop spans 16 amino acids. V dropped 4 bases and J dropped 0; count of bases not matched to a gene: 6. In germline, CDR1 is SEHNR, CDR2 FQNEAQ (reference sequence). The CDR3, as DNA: TGTGCCAGCAGCTCCCCCCGGGACAGCTCCTACAATGAGCAGTTCTTC. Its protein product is CASSSPRDSSYNEQFF.